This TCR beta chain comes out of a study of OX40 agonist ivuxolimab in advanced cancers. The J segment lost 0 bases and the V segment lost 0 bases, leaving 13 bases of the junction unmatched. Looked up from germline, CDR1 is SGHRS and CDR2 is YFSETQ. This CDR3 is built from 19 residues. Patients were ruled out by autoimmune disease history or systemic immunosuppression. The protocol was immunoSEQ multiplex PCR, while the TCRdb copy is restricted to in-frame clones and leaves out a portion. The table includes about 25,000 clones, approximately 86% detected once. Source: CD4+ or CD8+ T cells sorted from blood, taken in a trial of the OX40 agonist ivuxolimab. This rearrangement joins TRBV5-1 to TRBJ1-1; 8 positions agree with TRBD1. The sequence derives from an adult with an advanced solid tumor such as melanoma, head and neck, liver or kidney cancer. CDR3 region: CASSLAGTGGGLMNTEAFF. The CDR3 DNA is TGCGCCAGCAGCTTGGCCGGGACAGGAGGAGGCCTAATGAACACTGAAGCTTTCTTT.